One sample yielded the 25 T cell receptor beta chains listed below, sequenced in a study of T cells in localized non-small cell lung cancer. This table comes from immunoSEQ multiplex PCR, and its TCRdb copy is limited to in-frame clones, with some not included. The repertoire consists of 25,000 to 35,000 clones, with roughly 87% occurring once and the leading ten covering about a tenth. This material consisted of peripheral blood, taken before any cancer treatment. Receptors were obtained from a woman aged 40 to 75 with stage I lung adenocarcinoma.

This CDR3 reads CASRELAGGQETQYF. The CDR3 DNA follows: TGCGCCAGCAGGGAGCTAGCGGGGGGCCAAGAGACCCAGTACTTC. The gene calls are TRBV5-1 and TRBJ2-5; TRBD2 matches at 11 bases. The germline V gene encodes CDR1 SGHRS and CDR2 YFSETQ. CDR3 length: 15 residues. Trimming cost V 5 bases and J 1 base; bases outside gene matches: 4.

This clone was recorded only once. The V gene is TRBV10-1, the J gene TRBJ2-1, with D tentatively TRBD2 (5 bases). The CDR3 runs 15 residues. CDR1 is WNHNN and CDR2 is SYGVQD in the germline V gene (reference sequence). With 3 bases removed from V and 0 bases from J, the gap between germline ends came to 9 bases. The CDR3 coding sequence is TGCGCCAGCAGTGAAGCGGCTAGCTCCTACAATGAGCAGTTCTTC. This sequence encodes CASSEAASSYNEQFF.

The chain is built from TRBV7-9 and TRBJ2-1, with TRBD2 matching over 8 bases. The length of the CDR3 is 17 residues. The germline V gene encodes CDR1 SEHNR and CDR2 FQNEAQ (reference sequence). V was clipped by 4 bases and J by 7 bases; unmatched bases: 15. CDR3: CASSSTAGLVNRNEQFF. In DNA form, the CDR3 reads TGTGCCAGCAGCTCTACCGCGGGACTAGTTAATCGTAATGAGCAGTTCTTC.

This chain links TRBV7-2 with TRBJ2-7, with 12 nucleotides matching TRBD2. The CDR3 length is 18 residues. Germline values: CDR1 SGHTA, CDR2 FQGNSA. J gave up 5 bases and V 2 bases, and 13 bases lay outside the gene matches. CDR3 sequence (DNA): TGTGCCAGCAGCTTAAGGGCTAGCGGGGGGGCCGGGTCGCACGAGCAGTACTTC. This translates into CASSLRASGGAGSHEQYF.

The rearrangement joins TRBV19 to TRBJ1-2, with 7 bases that match TRBD1. CDR1 is LNHDA, CDR2 SQIVND, per germline (reference sequence). The junction had 5 bases not matched to a gene; V was cut back by 3 bases and J by 7 bases. The CDR3 length is 13 residues. The CDR3 nucleotides read TGTGCCAGTAGTATGGAGGGACAGTCTGGCTACACCTTC. Its translation: CASSMEGQSGYTF.

With respect to this clone: The junction does not match germline at one end; this may be a read error. The rearrangement joins TRBV2 to TRBJ2-4; tentatively, D is TRBD2 (5 bases). Germline lookup yields CDR1 SNHLY and CDR2 FYNNEI. CDR3 length: 11 amino acids. The CDR3 coding sequence is TGTGCCAGCAGTGACGGACTGATGAATCACTTC. This sequence encodes CASSDGLMNHF.

The V and J genes are TRBV27 and TRBJ2-3, with a weak D call TRBD1 (7 bases). There are 14 residues in the CDR3. Germline V gene lookup returns CDR1 MNHEY and CDR2 SMNVEV (reference sequence). Trimming left V 5 bases short and J 3 bases short, with 12 bases between. The CDR3 bases are TGTGCCAGCAGTCGACAGGGAGGAACAGATACGCAGTATTTT. Translation gives CASSRQGGTDTQYF.

The chain links TRBV7-9 to TRBJ1-5, with TRBD1 matching 8 bases. This CDR3 contains 15 residues. Trimming cost V 6 bases and J 2 bases; bases outside gene matches: 6. Per the germline V gene, CDR1 is SEHNR and CDR2 is FQNEAQ (reference sequence). The CDR3 region is CASSPQGAGNQPQHF. The CDR3 nucleotides read TGTGCCAGCAGTCCTCAGGGGGCGGGCAATCAGCCCCAGCATTTT.

The chain has TRBV5-1 and TRBJ2-7; D is perhaps TRBD1 (5 bases). Germline V gene lookup returns CDR1 SGHRS and CDR2 YFSETQ. The CDR3 has 15 residues. Trimming shortened V by 2 bases and J by 4 bases, and 16 bases separated the two germline ends. Written as DNA, the CDR3 is TGCGCCAGCAGCTTTTCAGTGACAGATACTTACGAGCAGTACTTC. Translated, it gives CASSFSVTDTYEQYF.

The chain uses TRBV29-1 and TRBJ2-1; D gene ambiguous. This CDR3 contains 12 residues. The V end was cut by 7 bases, the J end by 3 bases, with 10 bases between. CDR1 and CDR2 (germline): SQVTM, ANQGSEA. The chain's CDR3 is CSASHGYNEQFF. For the CDR3, the DNA is TGCAGCGCTTCCCACGGCTACAATGAGCAGTTCTTC.

The chain joins TRBV6-5 to TRBJ2-7, with TRBD1 matching over 8 bases. The CDR3 has 14 amino acids. Germline CDR1 is MNHEY and CDR2 is SVGAGI. Losses at the gene ends were 6 bases for V and 3 bases for J; bases not matched to a gene: 7. The CDR3 region is CASSLRDRLYEQYF. The CDR3, as DNA: TGTGCCAGCAGCCTAAGGGACAGGCTCTACGAGCAGTACTTC.

This clone is a singleton in its sample. The chain's CDR3 is CASSERTGGSEQFF. CDR3 DNA sequence: TGTGCCAGCAGTGAAAGGACAGGGGGTAGTGAGCAGTTCTTC. The rearrangement uses TRBV6-1 and TRBJ2-1, with 10 bases matching TRBD1. Germline V lookup: CDR1 MNHNS, CDR2 SASEGT. The CDR3 is 14 residues long. V shed 2 bases and J 9 bases; nucleotides not matched to a gene: 4.

The rearrangement links TRBV5-1 to TRBJ2-5, with a tentative D call TRBD1 (5 bases). CDR3 length: 15 residues. V dropped 3 bases and J dropped 7 bases, with 19 bases sitting between them. Per the germline V gene, CDR1 is SGHRS and CDR2 is YFSETQ. CDR3 coding DNA: TGCGCCAGCAGCTCCCAGGGCCGAGTGGTGGGGACCCAGTACTTC. It yields the protein CASSSQGRVVGTQYF.

This clone was detected once. V is TRBV5-1 and J is TRBJ1-2; the match to TRBD1 covers 7 bases. This CDR3 spans 14 amino acids. V lost 7 bases and J lost 0; bases outside the gene matches: 6. Germline assignment: CDR1 SGHRS and CDR2 YFSETQ. The CDR3 DNA follows: TGCGCCAGCGGACAGGCGGTAGCTAACTATGGCTACACCTTC. Translating gives CASGQAVANYGYTF.

This clone has only a few counts. V and J are TRBV6-4 and TRBJ2-3, with TRBD2 identical over 8 bases. Trimming took 9 bases from V and 2 from J; bases not matched to a gene: 13. This CDR3 has 16 residues. Germline V lookup: CDR1 MRHNA, CDR2 SNTAGT. The CDR3 loop reads CASLTGRGSYTDTQYF. DNA of the CDR3: TGTGCCAGTCTCACCGGGAGGGGATCATACACAGATACGCAGTATTTT.

This chain uses TRBV11-1 with TRBJ2-1; 10 nucleotides line up with TRBD2. There are 15 residues in the CDR3. Germline V gene lookup returns CDR1 SGHAT and CDR2 FQDESV (reference sequence). The V and J ends lost 3 bases and 2 bases, in that order; junction bases with no gene match: 1. As DNA, the CDR3 is TGTGCCAGCAGCTTTAGCGGGGGGCCCTACAATGAGCAGTTCTTC. This encodes CASSFSGGPYNEQFF.

This chain joins TRBV18 and TRBJ2-2; 10 bases are shared with TRBD2. CDR1 is KGHSH, CDR2 LQKENI, per germline. J gave up 4 bases and V 4 bases, and 6 bases lay outside the gene matches. The CDR3 runs to 16 residues. The CDR3 region has the DNA TGTGCCAGCTCACAAACTAGCGGGGAGATCACCGGGGAGCTGTTTTTT. Its protein is CASSQTSGEITGELFF.

The rearrangement uses TRBV28 and TRBJ1-2, with D hard to call. This CDR3 is built from 13 residues. Deletions cut 6 bases from V and 0 bases from J, with 8 bases between. Per the germline V gene, CDR1 is MDHEN and CDR2 is SYDVKM. CDR3 nucleotides: TGTGCCAGCAGCCCCTCCCCTAACTATGGCTACACCTTC. The encoded protein is CASSPSPNYGYTF.

This clone was detected once. The J gene is TRBJ2-7, the V gene TRBV9, with D possibly being TRBD2 (6 bases). Trimming removed 0 bases from V and 2 bases from J, with 9 bases in between. Germline CDR1 SGDLS, CDR2 YYNGEE. The CDR3 contains 14 residues. The CDR3 reads CASSVATGAYEQYF. The CDR3 region has the DNA TGTGCCAGCAGCGTAGCTACGGGGGCCTACGAGCAGTACTTC.

The chain is built from TRBV27 and TRBJ2-5; 11 bases agree with TRBD1. There are 16 residues in the CDR3. After removal of 5 bases from V and 4 bases from J, the junction contained 9 bases not matched to a gene. The germline V gene encodes CDR1 MNHEY and CDR2 SMNVEV (reference sequence). CDR3 residues: CASSLFLGTGGETQYF. The CDR3 region has the DNA TGTGCCAGCAGTCTTTTCCTCGGGACAGGGGGAGAGACCCAGTACTTC.

The rearrangement links TRBV7-9 to TRBJ2-2; 8 bases align to TRBD2. V shed 5 bases and J 7 bases; nucleotides not matched to a gene: 9. The CDR3 has 15 amino acids. Germline V gene lookup returns CDR1 SEHNR and CDR2 FQNEAQ (reference sequence). The CDR3 bases are TGTGCCAGCAGCCCGGGGGTAGCGGGGATCGGGGAGCTGTTTTTT. Translated, it gives CASSPGVAGIGELFF.

This clone was found once. The chain couples TRBV6-5 to TRBJ1-5; 8 nucleotides match TRBD1. CDR1 MNHEY and CDR2 SVGAGI come from the germline V gene. The trim removed 6 bases at V and 2 bases at J, leaving 6 bases unmatched. CDR3 size: 15 residues. This CDR3 is CASRHGQGGNQPQHF. The CDR3 DNA follows: TGTGCCAGCAGACATGGACAGGGAGGCAATCAGCCCCAGCATTTT.

With respect to this clone: At one boundary the junction diverges from the germline segment, which might be a read error. The genes are TRBV5-8 and TRBJ1-1, with TRBD1 matching 10 bases. The germline V gene has CDR1 SGHTS and CDR2 YDEGEE. This CDR3 contains 15 residues. CDR3 in amino acids: CAGSPTPTGGPEAFF. CDR3 nucleotides: TGTGCCGGCAGCCCAACCCCGACAGGGGGCCCGGAAGCTTTCTTT.

The gene calls are TRBV28 and TRBJ2-5, with D perhaps matching TRBD1 or TRBD2 (5 bases each). Trimming cost V 3 bases and J 3 bases, with 17 bases left between them. Germline CDR1 is MDHEN and CDR2 is SYDVKM. The CDR3 is 16 residues long. CDR3 in DNA: TGTGCCAGCAGTTTGGAAGCAGGGATGGAGGAAGAGACCCAGTACTTC. It specifies CASSLEAGMEEETQYF.

J is TRBJ2-5 and V is TRBV14; unclear D gene. Trimming took 4 bases from V and 3 from J, leaving 9 bases between them. Germline V gives CDR1 SGHDN, CDR2 FVKESK. The CDR3 length is 13 residues. CDR3 sequence (DNA): TGTGCCAGCAGCCCGGCGCCAAAAGAGACCCAGTACTTC. The encoded protein is CASSPAPKETQYF. Based on the CDR3 plus reference TRBV14 and TRBJ2-5, the full variable domain is EAGVTQFPSHSVIEKGQTVTLRCDPISGHDNLYWYRRVMGKEIKFLLHFVKESKQDESGMPNNRFLAERTGGTYSTLKVQPAELEDSGVYFCASSPAPKETQYFGPGTRLLVL.